The 15 T cell receptor beta chains listed next were all sequenced from one sample in a study of early stage breast cancer tumors. Assay used: immunoSEQ multiplex PCR; TCRdb lists only in-frame clones, some missing. The table records roughly 19,000 clones, more than 75% of them present only once. Sequenced input: blood. These receptors came from a person in their sixties with breast cancer.

J is TRBJ2-3 and V is TRBV7-2, with TRBD2 matching over 9 bases. This CDR3 comprises 16 residues. The germline V gene has CDR1 SGHTA and CDR2 FQGNSA. Unmatched junction bases numbered 6, after V lost 1 base and J lost 4 bases. The CDR3: CASSLVAGGVPDTQYF. Here the CDR3 DNA reads TGTGCCAGCAGCTTAGTCGCGGGGGGGGTACCAGATACGCAGTATTTT.

The chain employs TRBV5-1 and TRBJ1-3; D gene ambiguous. Trimming shortened V by 1 base and J by 5 bases, and 22 bases separated the two germline ends. The CDR3 has 18 amino acids. Germline CDR1 and CDR2: SGHRS and YFSETQ. The CDR3 coding sequence is TGCGCCAGCAGCTTGTATAGGCCAGGATCTAAGGATAGAAACACCATATATTTT. Amino acid sequence: CASSLYRPGSKDRNTIYF.

This chain uses TRBV7-2 with TRBJ2-5; TRBD2 aligns across 12 bases. Germline CDR1 is SGHTA and CDR2 is FQGNSA. The CDR3 has 16 residues. Germline trimming cut 5 bases from V and 5 bases from J; bases unmatched to any gene: 9. CDR3 sequence: CASSLLAGGLGETQYF. The CDR3 nucleotides read TGTGCCAGCAGCCTACTAGCGGGAGGCCTTGGGGAGACCCAGTACTTC.

V usage is TRBV14 and J usage is TRBJ2-5; TRBD1 matches at 7 bases. Looked up from germline, CDR1 is SGHDN and CDR2 is FVKESK. The CDR3 spans 16 residues. The J segment lost 3 bases and the V segment lost 0 bases, leaving 7 bases of the junction unmatched. CDR3 protein: CASSQDVRGTEETQYF. The CDR3 DNA reads TGTGCCAGCAGCCAAGATGTGAGAGGGACAGAAGAGACCCAGTACTTC.

The chain joins TRBV13 to TRBJ2-7; 8 bases match TRBD2. Germline V gene lookup returns CDR1 PRHDT and CDR2 FYEKMQ (reference sequence). The V and J ends lost 2 bases and 5 bases, in that order; junction bases with no gene match: 26. The CDR3 runs to 21 residues. This chain's CDR3 is CASSLRIFRGSKRELSDEQYF. As DNA, the CDR3 is TGTGCCAGCAGCTTACGGATCTTTAGGGGGTCTAAGCGGGAGCTTTCCGACGAGCAGTACTTC. The full variable domain, in which reference TRBV13 and TRBJ2-7 provide the parts outside the CDR3, is AAGVIQSPRHLIKEKRETATLKCYPIPRHDTVYWYQQGPGQDPQFLISFYEKMQSDKGSIPDRFSAQQFSDYHSELNMSSLELGDSALYFCASSLRIFRGSKRELSDEQYFGPGTRLTVT.

The chain joins TRBV5-1 to TRBJ2-5; TRBD1 aligns across 7 bases. The ends lost 2 bases at V and 5 bases at J; junction bases unmatched: 3. Germline CDR1 is SGHRS and CDR2 is YFSETQ. The CDR3 loop spans 13 amino acids. The CDR3 bases are TGCGCCAGCAGCTTCCAGGGGGTGGAGACCCAGTACTTC. Residues: CASSFQGVETQYF.

The sample holds one count of this clone. The V call is TRBV9, the J call TRBJ1-1; tentative D call: TRBD1 (5 bases). CDR1 and CDR2 (germline): SGDLS, YYNGEE. With 0 bases removed from V and 4 bases from J, the gap between germline ends came to 10 bases. The CDR3 loop spans 14 amino acids. As DNA, the CDR3 is TGTGCCAGCAGCGTAGATGGGGGAGGCACTGAAGCTTTCTTT. This sequence encodes CASSVDGGGTEAFF.

The genes are TRBV6-1 and TRBJ1-1, with a tentative D call TRBD1 (5 bases). The germline V gene has CDR1 MNHNS and CDR2 SASEGT. Trimming took 6 bases from V and 5 from J, leaving 13 bases between them. The CDR3 is 13 amino acids. This chain's CDR3 is CASRGRFGTEAFF. Written as DNA, the CDR3 is TGTGCCAGCAGGGGGCGTTTCGGGACTGAAGCTTTCTTT.

The V call is TRBV5-1, the J call TRBJ2-5; 7 positions match TRBD2. V was pared by 2 bases and J by 5 bases, with 9 bases of the junction left unmatched. The CDR3 is made up of 15 amino acids. CDR1 is SGHRS, CDR2 YFSETQ, per germline. CDR3: CASSFGGGVDETQYF. The CDR3 coding sequence is TGCGCCAGCAGCTTTGGGGGAGGGGTTGATGAGACCCAGTACTTC.

The chain employs TRBV2 and TRBJ2-1, with D possibly matching TRBD2 (5 bases). V lost 8 bases to trimming and J lost 0 bases, with 11 bases between them. In germline, CDR1 is SNHLY, CDR2 FYNNEI. The CDR3 contains 14 residues. The DNA of the CDR3 is TGTGCCAGCCAGTCGGGGAGCTCCTACAATGAGCAGTTCTTC. This gives the protein CASQSGSSYNEQFF.

This rearrangement joins TRBV29-1 to TRBJ2-7; possible D gene TRBD2, 6 bases. CDR1 is SQVTM, CDR2 ANQGSEA, per germline. With 4 bases removed from V and 0 bases from J, the gap between germline ends came to 13 bases. The CDR3 loop spans 14 amino acids. In DNA form, the CDR3 reads TGCAGCGTTGGCGGGACTTTCCGCTCCTACGAGCAGTACTTC. Translation: CSVGGTFRSYEQYF.

The chain is built from TRBV6-6 and TRBJ1-2, with D possibly matching TRBD1 (5 bases). Germline V lookup: CDR1 MNHNY, CDR2 SVGAGI (reference sequence). Trimming shortened V by 2 bases and J by 6 bases, and 7 bases separated the two germline ends. The CDR3 has 12 amino acids. CDR3: CASSYGHNGYTF. The CDR3 nucleotides read TGTGCCAGCAGTTACGGACATAATGGCTACACCTTC.

The gene calls are TRBV2 and TRBJ1-1; tentatively, D is TRBD1 (6 bases). CDR3 length: 15 amino acids. Germline loops: CDR1 SNHLY, CDR2 FYNNEI. V lost 1 base, J lost 1 base, and 10 bases lay in between. CDR3 residues: CASSEDLGQNTEAFF. CDR3 sequence (DNA): TGTGCCAGCAGTGAAGACCTGGGACAGAACACTGAAGCTTTCTTT.

The genes are TRBV9 and TRBJ2-5; 12 positions agree with TRBD2. In germline, CDR1 is SGDLS, CDR2 YYNGEE. The CDR3 totals 15 residues. V lost 3 bases to trimming and J lost 3 bases; unmatched junction nucleotides: 3. CDR3 in DNA: TGTGCCAGCAGCGACCGACTAGCGGGAGAAGAGACCCAGTACTTC. Protein product: CASSDRLAGEETQYF. The full variable domain, with the rest looked up from reference TRBV9 and TRBJ2-5, is DSGVTQTPKHLITATGQRVTLRCSPRSGDLSVYWYQQSLDQGLQFLIQYYNGEERAKGNILERFSAQQFPDLHSELNLSSLELGDSALYFCASSDRLAGEETQYFGPGTRLLVL.

V gene TRBV30 combines with J gene TRBJ2-7, with 10 bases lining up with TRBD2. The CDR3 runs to 18 residues. Trimming at V came to 7 bases and at J to 5 bases, leaving 23 bases not matched to a gene. CDR1 and CDR2 from the germline V gene are GTSNPN and SVGIG (reference sequence). CDR3 nucleotides: TGTGCCTACGACATGGGGAGGACTAGCGGACCCCTCCTGGACGAGCAGTACTTC. Translation gives CAYDMGRTSGPLLDEQYF. Using reference TRBV30 and TRBJ2-7 for the parts outside the CDR3, the full variable domain is SQTIHQWPATLVQPVGSPLSLECTVEGTSNPNLYWYRQAAGRGLQLLFYSVGIGQISSEVPQNLSASRPQDRQFILSSKKLLLSDSGFYLCAYDMGRTSGPLLDEQYFGPGTRLTVT.